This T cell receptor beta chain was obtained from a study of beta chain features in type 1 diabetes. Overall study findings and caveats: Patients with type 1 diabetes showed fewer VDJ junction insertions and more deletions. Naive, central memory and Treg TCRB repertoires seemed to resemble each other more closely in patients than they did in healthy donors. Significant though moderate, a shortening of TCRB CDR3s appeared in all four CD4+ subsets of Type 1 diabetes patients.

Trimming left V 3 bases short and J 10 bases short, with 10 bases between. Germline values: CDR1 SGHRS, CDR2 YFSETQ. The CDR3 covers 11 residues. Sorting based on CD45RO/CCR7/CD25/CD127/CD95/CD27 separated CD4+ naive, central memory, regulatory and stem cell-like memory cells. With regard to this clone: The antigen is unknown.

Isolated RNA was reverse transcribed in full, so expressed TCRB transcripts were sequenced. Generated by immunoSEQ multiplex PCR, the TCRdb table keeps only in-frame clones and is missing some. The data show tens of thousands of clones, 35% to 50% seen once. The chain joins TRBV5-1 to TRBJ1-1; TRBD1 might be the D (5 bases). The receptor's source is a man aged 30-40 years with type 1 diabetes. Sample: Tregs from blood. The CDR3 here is CASSSTGGAFF. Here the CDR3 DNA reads TGCGCCAGCAGCTCCACGGGGGGAGCTTTCTTT.